This entry is about one TCR beta chain. Its antigen specificity is not known. Base qualities were left out, and no much larger clone turns up one base away. TCRbeta CDR3 regions were amplified from genomic DNA by means of the immunoSEQ Assay, a bias-controlled multiplex PCR. Concerning the study's data processing: Nucleated cell counts per sample were estimated from amplification of reference gene primers within the assay. To quantify the absolute abundance of each unique TCRbeta CDR3 rearrangement, sequence reads were collapsed and filtered. For each sample, productive Simpson clonality was calculated by taking the square root of Simpson's diversity index across productive rearrangements. TCRdb limited this immuneACCESS table to in-frame rearrangements with V and J called. A share of clones is missing; checked studies link under half to unresolved V genes, and the rest is unexplained. V, J and clone size derive from that table, while D and trimming were established from the DNA sequence. Here the sample has some 45,000 clones; 87% occur a single time. Just over 15% of the sample is held by the ten biggest clonotypes.

This record belongs to a study of blood T cell repertoires in COVID-19 (dated by TCRdb to 2019 to 2021). Background for the entire study: Samples from collaborators originated in the United States, Italy and Spain and spanned both the acute and convalescent phases of COVID-19. Deeply sampled blood TCRbeta repertoires from subjects exposed to, actively infected with, or recovered from COVID-19 were included in the dataset. The material from the prospective study consisted of cDNA or gDNA derived from T cells, B-cell-depleted T cells, or PBMCs. Where available, HLA class I and class II types were obtained from metadata supplied by the sample provider rather than from assay-based typing. The samples were drawn from two sources: the first 160 participants of the ongoing ImmuneRACE study, and 950 to 1,500 subjects contributed by 6 global collaborators. The sample metadata nearly always contained a de-identified subject ID, COVID-19 status, age in years and sex. The repertoires were released in a freely available public database intended as a resource for research on the immune response to SARS-CoV-2. Beyond this particular receptor, the publication reports: How much clinical and demographic metadata was included differed by source and by participant, and the metadata was provided uncurated.

Collaborating institutions collected whole blood in K2EDTA tubes following their own protocols. For TCRbeta analysis, collaborator samples were shipped as frozen whole blood, as isolated PBMCs, or as DNA extracted from either sample type. At the junction V is shortened by 0 bases and J by 4 bases, with 12 bases in between. The CDR3 has 15 amino acids, counting the end cysteine and phenylalanine. CDR3 DNA is the only sequence kept; it has 45 bases, read in frame from the first base. According to the germline V gene, CDR1 reads ENHRY and CDR2 reads SYGVKD. The sequence is built from TRBV10-3 and TRBJ1-2; TRBD1 is possibly the D segment (5 matching bases). The TCR sequence derives from a man in his sixties with active COVID-19. Sequencing was performed on peripheral blood. CDR3 region: CAISESGRATYGYTF. Here is the DNA: TGTGCCATCAGTGAGTCGGGCAGGGCCACCTATGGCTACACCTTC.